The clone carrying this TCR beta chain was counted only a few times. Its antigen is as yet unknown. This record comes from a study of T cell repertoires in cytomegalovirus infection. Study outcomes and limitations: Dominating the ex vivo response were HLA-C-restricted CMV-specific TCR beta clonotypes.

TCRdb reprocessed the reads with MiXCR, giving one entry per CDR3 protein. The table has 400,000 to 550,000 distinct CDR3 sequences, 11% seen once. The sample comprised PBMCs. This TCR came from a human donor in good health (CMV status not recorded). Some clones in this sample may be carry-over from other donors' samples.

This CDR3 is CASSQGHTGYTF. The DNA of the CDR3 is TGTGCCAGCAGCCAGGGACATACTGGCTACACCTTC. The rearrangement uses TRBV4-2 and TRBJ1-2, with D possibly TRBD1 on 6 matching bases. V was pared by 3 bases and J by 7 bases, with 9 bases between. Per germline, CDR1 LGHNA and CDR2 YNFKEQ. This CDR3 region has 12 residues.